The TCR beta chain under discussion was sequenced for a study of blood T cell repertoires in COVID-19. Germline loops: CDR1 SGHDN, CDR2 FVKESK. Trimming took 1 base from V and 8 from J, leaving 17 bases between them. CDR3 length: 15 amino acids. The method was immunoSEQ multiplex PCR; TCRdb's version includes in-frame clones alone and lacks a portion of them. The repertoire holds around 300,000 clones, roughly 90% seen once, with more than 6% in the top ten. The chain is built from TRBV14 and TRBJ1-1; maybe TRBD1 (6 bases). The specimen was peripheral blood. This TCR came from a woman in her twenties or thirties with COVID-19, enrolled during active disease. CDR3: CASSQATGWSSEAFF. The CDR3 DNA reads TGTGCCAGCAGCCAAGCTACAGGGTGGTCGAGCGAAGCTTTCTTT. Drawing the rest from reference TRBV14 and TRBJ1-1, the complete variable domain is EAGVTQFPSHSVIEKGQTVTLRCDPISGHDNLYWYRRVMGKEIKFLLHFVKESKQDESGMPNNRFLAERTGGTYSTLKVQPAELEDSGVYFCASSQATGWSSEAFFGQGTRLTVV.